This section outlines one TCR beta chain sequence together with its context. These data originate in a study of blood T cell repertoires in COVID-19. V lost 5 bases to trimming and J lost 8 bases; unmatched junction nucleotides: 9. Germline loops: CDR1 MNHEY, CDR2 SVGAGI. The CDR3 loop spans 15 amino acids. Data came from immunoSEQ multiplex PCR; TCRdb stores just in-frame clones and leaves some out. The table has about 130,000 clones, roughly 91% seen once. This TCR derives from a man aged 45 to 65 with active or convalescent COVID-19. Sequencing was carried out using peripheral blood. The V gene is TRBV6-5, the J gene TRBJ1-2; TRBD1 matches 12 bases. The CDR3 bases are TGTGCCAGCAGTAGTGTGGGACAGGGGGCGCACGGCTACACCTTC. Encoded protein: CASSSVGQGAHGYTF.